This TCR beta chain was recorded in a study of blood T cell repertoires in COVID-19. This clone has just a few counts. Study processing details: From reference gene primer amplification, estimates of nucleated cell counts were derived. Profiling relied on immunoSEQ multiplex PCR, and the TCRdb table lists in-frame clones only, not all of them. The V and J calls and the clone size are those of that table, but D and trimming were determined from the DNA. The sample consists of about 200,000 clones, 85% to 90% of them appearing once. This clonotype originated in a man in his forties or fifties with acute or convalescent COVID-19. The source material was peripheral blood.

Here the CDR3 reads CASSATRINEKLFF. CDR3 coding DNA: TGTGCCAGCAGCGCGACACGGATTAATGAAAAACTGTTTTTT. This chain links TRBV27 with TRBJ1-4; D is uncertain. Germline lookup yields CDR1 MNHEY and CDR2 SMNVEV (reference sequence). The CDR3 contains 14 residues. V was clipped by 6 bases and J by 4 bases, with 12 bases between them.